The 16 T cell receptor beta chains below all came from one sample that was sequenced in a study of CD8+ T cells in alopecia areata. Treatment indicated: oral pan-JAK inhibitor, 5-10 mg twice daily. As the sequencing template, cDNA was produced by extracting RNA and reverse transcribing it. Sequenced by immunoSEQ multiplex PCR; TCRdb stores in-frame clones only, minus some. Here the sample spans fewer than 150,000 clones, roughly 82% being singletons. The input for sequencing was CD8+ T cells sorted from blood, taken at week 4, from a patient treated with tofacitinib. The receptors come from a human donor with alopecia areata.

The V gene is TRBV6-5, the J gene TRBJ2-1; 10 bases are shared with TRBD2. The CDR3 runs to 15 residues. Germline CDR1 reads MNHEY; CDR2 reads SVGAGI. V was pared by 5 bases and J by 3 bases, with 4 bases of the junction left unmatched. The CDR3 region has the DNA TGTGCCAGCAGTGCCGAGCGGGGGGGCTACAATGAGCAGTTCTTC. This sequence encodes CASSAERGGYNEQFF.

The chain uses TRBV4-1 and TRBJ2-1; D is undetermined. V lost 0 bases, J lost 0 bases, and 9 bases lay in between. The CDR3 is 16 amino acids. Germline loops: CDR1 MGHRA, CDR2 YSYEKL. CDR3: CASSQEFRASYNEQFF. The CDR3 nucleotides are TGCGCCAGCAGCCAAGAATTTAGGGCCTCCTACAATGAGCAGTTCTTC.

The chain is built from TRBV4-1 and TRBJ2-5; a weak D match, TRBD1 (5 bases). The ends were cut back, 1 base at V and 5 bases at J, with 14 bases in the middle. This CDR3 contains 15 residues. Germline-derived CDR1 and CDR2 are MGHRA and YSYEKL. CDR3 sequence: CASSQVGPRGETQYF. For the CDR3, the DNA is TGCGCCAGCAGCCAAGTCGGCCCTAGGGGCGAGACCCAGTACTTC.

The chain couples TRBV5-4 to TRBJ2-3; TRBD2 agrees at 8 bases. The junction had 13 bases not matched to a gene; V was cut back by 4 bases and J by 6 bases. This CDR3 has 16 amino acids. CDR1 is SGHNT and CDR2 is YYREEE in the germline V gene (reference sequence). In nucleotides, the CDR3 is TGTGCCAGCAGCGCCCCTGGGACTCGGGAGGGCGATACGCAGTATTTT. Translated: CASSAPGTREGDTQYF.

V usage is TRBV7-9 and J usage is TRBJ2-4; 10 nucleotides line up with TRBD1. Germline CDR1 and CDR2: SEHNR and FQNEAQ (reference sequence). The CDR3 runs to 16 residues. With 5 bases clipped from V and 3 bases from J, the junction kept 7 bases outside the gene matches. CDR3 DNA: TGTGCCAGCAGCACCGCCGACAGGGGGCACAAAAACATTCAGTACTTC. Its translation: CASSTADRGHKNIQYF.

This chain joins TRBV10-3 and TRBJ2-7; either TRBD1 or TRBD2 may supply D (5 bases each). Deletions cut 5 bases from V and 1 base from J, with 30 bases between. Germline V lookup: CDR1 ENHRY, CDR2 SYGVKD. This CDR3 has 20 residues. Written as DNA, the CDR3 is TGTGCCATCAGTCAAAGCGAAGCGGATTCCGGGGACCTTCCATCCTACGAGCAGTACTTC. It translates to CAISQSEADSGDLPSYEQYF.

This clone has just a few counts. CDR3 sequence (DNA): TGTGCTAGTGGTTTTTGCGATGAGCAGTTCTTC. Its translation is CASGFCDEQFF. This chain connects TRBV12-5 to TRBJ2-1; D is undetermined. The germline CDR1 and CDR2 sequences are LGHNT and FRNRAP. The V end was cut by 3 bases, the J end by 8 bases, with 5 bases between. The CDR3 loop spans 11 amino acids.

V and J are TRBV6-1 and TRBJ2-3; D could derive from TRBD1 or TRBD2 (5 bases each). Germline loops: CDR1 MNHNS, CDR2 SASEGT. The CDR3 is made up of 16 amino acids. Trimming stripped 2 bases from V and 0 bases from J, with 12 bases between. The CDR3 sequence is CASSEWGTLSTDTQYF. The CDR3 region has the DNA TGTGCCAGCAGTGAATGGGGGACCCTTAGCACAGATACGCAGTATTTT.

The rearrangement joins TRBV27 to TRBJ1-1; perhaps TRBD1 as D (6 bases). The CDR3 runs 14 residues. Trimming cost V 3 bases and J 1 base, with 9 bases left between them. Germline-derived CDR1 and CDR2 are MNHEY and SMNVEV (reference sequence). The CDR3 bases are TGTGCCAGCAGTTTTGGCAGGGGGAACACTGAAGCTTTCTTT. Protein product: CASSFGRGNTEAFF.

Here the CDR3 DNA reads TGTGCCAGCAGTGTCCATATAGATTACATGAACACTGAAGCTTTCTTT. Amino acids: CASSVHIDYMNTEAFF. V and J are TRBV6-1 and TRBJ1-1; unclear D gene. This CDR3 has 16 amino acids. The germline V and J ends were trimmed by 4 bases and 0 bases, with 15 bases remaining between them. In germline, CDR1 is MNHNS, CDR2 SASEGT.

The chain employs TRBV5-1 and TRBJ1-5; 11 bases map to TRBD1. V shed 4 bases and J 5 bases; nucleotides not matched to a gene: 5. The CDR3 is 15 residues long. Germline loops: CDR1 SGHRS, CDR2 YFSETQ. The CDR3 sequence is CASSPWTGGDQPQHF. CDR3 DNA sequence: TGCGCCAGCAGCCCCTGGACAGGGGGCGATCAGCCCCAGCATTTT.

This clone appeared a few times. The chain has TRBV6-6 and TRBJ1-4; no reliable D call. The CDR3 is made up of 13 amino acids. In germline, CDR1 is MNHNY, CDR2 SVGAGI (reference sequence). V shed 0 bases and J shed 7 bases, with 6 bases lying between them. The CDR3 sequence: CASSYSSSEKLFF. DNA of the CDR3: TGTGCCAGCAGTTACTCGAGTTCTGAAAAACTGTTTTTT.

The V call is TRBV27, the J call TRBJ2-7, with 7 bases fitting TRBD1. V shed 2 bases and J 0 bases; nucleotides not matched to a gene: 4. Per germline, CDR1 MNHEY and CDR2 SMNVEV (reference sequence). This CDR3 is built from 15 residues. CDR3 nucleotides: TGTGCCAGCAGTTTAGAGGGGACAGCCTCCTACGAGCAGTACTTC. Amino acid sequence: CASSLEGTASYEQYF.

The V and J genes are TRBV7-8 and TRBJ2-7; no reliable D call. Germline CDR1 SGHVS, CDR2 FQNEAQ. V lost 1 base, J lost 6 bases, and 13 bases lay in between. The CDR3 spans 14 residues. CDR3 in amino acids: CASSLGVGIGEQYF. Written as DNA, the CDR3 is TGTGCCAGCAGCTTAGGTGTGGGAATCGGCGAGCAGTACTTC.

The rearrangement joins TRBV15 to TRBJ2-4, with a tentative D call TRBD2 (6 bases). Trimming pared 0 bases from V and 3 bases from J, leaving 12 bases between. The length of the CDR3 is 16 residues. CDR1 is LNHNV and CDR2 is YYDKDF in the germline V gene (reference sequence). In DNA, the CDR3 is TGTGCCACCAGCAGAGATCGGGTGGGAGGCAAAAACATTCAGTACTTC. Translation: CATSRDRVGGKNIQYF.

V gene TRBV7-9 combines with J gene TRBJ2-2; D may be TRBD1 (6 bases). Germline V gives CDR1 SEHNR, CDR2 FQNEAQ (reference sequence). This CDR3 contains 15 residues. V was trimmed by 10 bases and J by 4 bases, leaving 19 bases between them. The CDR3 region is CATPPDRGGTGELFF. The CDR3 region has the DNA TGTGCCACCCCACCGGACAGAGGAGGCACCGGGGAGCTGTTTTTT.